The clone carrying this TCR beta chain occurred many times. The antigen is not known. This entry is derived from a study of early T cells in non-severe SARS-CoV-2 infection. Background on the study: Chains were unpaired, as sequencing was done on bulk RNA from unsorted whole blood. Study-wide results and caveats: Private and CD4 specificities were missed by VDJdb matching, which favored anti-spike CD8 responses.

MiXCR, applied by TCRdb to the 5' RACE reads, yields one record per CDR3 protein. The data show roughly 90,000 distinct CDR3 sequences, roughly 14% seen once. The CDR3 has 12 amino acids. Germline loops: CDR1 SGHRS, CDR2 YFSETQ. The V gene lost 4 bases and the J gene lost 4 bases, with 8 bases spanning the gap. The chain recombines TRBV5-1 with TRBJ2-5; TRBD1 might be the D (6 bases). The sample was whole blood. This clonotype originated in an adult who was a healthcare worker with PCR-confirmed SARS-CoV-2 infection or an uninfected control (not recorded which). CDR3 sequence: CASSRGGETQYF. CDR3 nucleotides: TGCGCCAGCAGCCGAGGGGGAGAGACCCAGTACTTC. Variable domain in full (rest from reference TRBV5-1 and TRBJ2-5): KAGVTQTPRYLIKTRGQQVTLSCSPISGHRSVSWYQQTPGQGLQFLFEYFSETQRNKGNFPGRFSGRQFSNSRSEMNVSTLELGDSALYLCASSRGGETQYFGPGTRLLVL.